Given below is one T cell receptor (beta chain) in context. Antigen specificity is unknown. The data belong to a study of shared clonotypes between healthy human individuals. Study-level results: Clonotypes which were not shared had lower generation probabilities than clonotypes that all four donors shared. Generally, naive subsets (rather than memory subsets) showed larger estimated richness.

TCRdb's copy holds only in-frame clones and misses some; the assay was immunoSEQ multiplex PCR. The sample has 1.6 million or so clones, around 97% seen once. The sequenced material came from naive CD4+ T cells sorted from blood. Documented subset: CD45RA+ positively selected. This clonotype was obtained from a man aged 25-40 years in good health.

In nucleotides, the CDR3 is TGCGCCAGCAGCTTCCGGGACAGGGTGAACGAGCAGTACTTC. This translates into CASSFRDRVNEQYF. This chain joins TRBV5-1 and TRBJ2-7, with 9 bases fitting TRBD1. The V and J ends lost 2 bases and 5 bases, in that order; junction bases with no gene match: 5. The CDR3 is made up of 14 amino acids. Germline CDR1 and CDR2: SGHRS and YFSETQ.